The 27 T cell receptor beta chains listed next were all sequenced from one sample in a study of a mutant IDH1 vaccine in newly diagnosed glioma. As to time point: week 35, safety follow-up. All doses held 300 ug of mutant IDH1 20-mer peptide, with topical imiquimod. Profiled with immunoSEQ multiplex PCR; TCRdb holds only in-frame clones, not every one. The profile covers tens of thousands of clones, with around 86% appearing a single time and around 4.5% taken by the ten largest. For these TCRs, the target antigens are not known. This sample comprised PBMCs, obtained from a glioma patient whose treatment included an IDH1 peptide vaccine. Receptors originate from a woman between 35 and 50 years old with glioma. Some clones in this sample may be carry-over from other donors' samples.

The chain carries TRBV2 and TRBJ2-2; D might be TRBD1 (6 bases). V lost 6 bases and J lost 1, with 12 bases in between. Germline V gene lookup returns CDR1 SNHLY and CDR2 FYNNEI. The CDR3 loop spans 15 amino acids. The CDR3 sequence is CASRGAGVNTGELFF. The CDR3 region has the DNA TGTGCCAGCAGGGGGGCAGGGGTGAACACCGGGGAGCTGTTTTTT.

The chain links TRBV5-5 to TRBJ2-7; possible D gene TRBD1, 6 bases. Per germline, CDR1 SGHKS and CDR2 YYEKEE (reference sequence). Trimming removed 4 bases at V and 11 bases at J, with 28 bases between. The CDR3 covers 16 residues. The CDR3 loop reads CASSPWAQGFLTLEYF. The CDR3 bases are TGTGCCAGCAGCCCGTGGGCGCAGGGGTTCCTCACGTTGGAGTACTTC.

This clone was detected once. The gene calls are TRBV10-3 and TRBJ2-2, with 8 bases lining up with TRBD2. Losses at the gene ends were 3 bases for V and 4 bases for J; bases not matched to a gene: 16. The CDR3 length is 19 residues. Looked up from germline, CDR1 is ENHRY and CDR2 is SYGVKD. The CDR3: CAISEHYGGGGRRTGELFF. DNA of the CDR3: TGTGCCATCAGTGAACACTACGGGGGGGGCGGGAGACGCACCGGGGAGCTGTTTTTT.

This clone was seen a few times. This sequence joins TRBV6-1 and TRBJ2-6; D not certain. V was clipped by 6 bases and J by 2 bases, with 11 bases between them. The germline V gene encodes CDR1 MNHNS and CDR2 SASEGT. This CDR3 has 15 residues. The CDR3, as DNA: TGTGCCAGCAGATTACAAAGGGCTGGGGCCAACGTCCTGACTTTC. Amino acid sequence: CASRLQRAGANVLTF.

J is TRBJ1-2 and V is TRBV28; 9 nucleotides agree with TRBD1. Germline V gene data show CDR1 as MDHEN and CDR2 as SYDVKM. The length of the CDR3 is 14 residues. With 5 bases clipped from V and 7 bases from J, the junction kept 8 bases outside the gene matches. The CDR3 DNA sequence: TGTGCCAGCAGTCCCCAGGGACAGGGAGGTGGCTACACCTTC. Its translation: CASSPQGQGGGYTF.

The chain is built from TRBV7-2 and TRBJ2-2, with D tentatively TRBD1 or TRBD2 (5 bases each). This CDR3 is built from 14 residues. Germline CDR1 SGHTA, CDR2 FQGNSA. V lost 5 bases and J 7 bases, leaving 14 bases between the germline ends. CDR3 protein: CASSPRGRNGELFF. The CDR3, as DNA: TGTGCCAGCAGCCCGAGGGGACGTAACGGGGAGCTGTTTTTT.

The chain joins TRBV6-5 to TRBJ1-3; possibly TRBD1 for D (6 bases). Trimming took 5 bases from V and 3 from J, leaving 14 bases between them. Germline CDR1 and CDR2: MNHEY and SVGAGI. This CDR3 has 15 residues. CDR3 nucleotide sequence: TGTGCCAGCAGTGGCAACCAGGGGAATGGAAACACCATATATTTT. This encodes CASSGNQGNGNTIYF.

The gene calls are TRBV12-1 and TRBJ2-7; the table names TRBD1, a call not compared with the DNA. TRBV12-1 is termed a pseudogene. The CDR3 totals 16 residues. This CDR3 is CACSPLTEPIDYEQYF. Written as DNA, the CDR3 is TGTGCCTGCAGCCCCCTCACAGAACCTATAGACTACGAGCAGTACTTC.

This chain links TRBV19 with TRBJ2-4; D ambiguous. The V and J ends lost 5 bases and 0 bases respectively, with 8 bases between them. This CDR3 contains 14 residues. Germline V gives CDR1 LNHDA, CDR2 SQIVND (reference sequence). The CDR3 sequence is CASSSNIAKNIQYF. For the CDR3, the DNA is TGTGCCAGTAGTTCCAATATAGCCAAAAACATTCAGTACTTC.

V usage is TRBV19 and J usage is TRBJ1-5; D uncertain. This CDR3 has 12 amino acids. Trimming pared 5 bases from V and 8 bases from J, leaving 10 bases between. Germline V gives CDR1 LNHDA, CDR2 SQIVND (reference sequence). CDR3 DNA sequence: TGTGCCAGTAGTCCCCCATTGGAGCCCCAGCATTTT. This sequence encodes CASSPPLEPQHF.

The V and J genes are TRBV4-2 and TRBJ2-3; 7 bases agree with TRBD2. Trimming took 1 base from V and 3 from J; bases not matched to a gene: 10. The CDR3 sequence is 17 residues long. Germline CDR1 LGHNA, CDR2 YNFKEQ. The CDR3 nucleotides read TGTGCCAGCAGCCAAGTCGCCGTGGCGGGGGTAACAGATACGCAGTATTTT. Protein: CASSQVAVAGVTDTQYF.

This clone was seen a few times. The rearrangement links TRBV5-1 to TRBJ2-3; D is possibly TRBD2 (6 bases). V lost 3 bases, J lost 5 bases, and 13 bases lay in between. CDR1 and CDR2 from the germline V gene are SGHRS and YFSETQ. The CDR3 consists of 14 residues. DNA for the CDR3: TGCGCCAGCAGCTCTACGTGGGGAGGAGATACGCAGTATTTT. Translation gives CASSSTWGGDTQYF.

V usage is TRBV7-2 and J usage is TRBJ2-5; 10 bases map to TRBD2. The junction had 17 bases not matched to a gene; V was cut back by 11 bases and J by 5 bases. Looked up from germline, CDR1 is SGHTA and CDR2 is FQGNSA. This CDR3 has 16 residues. As DNA, the CDR3 is TGTGCCGGATCCCCCTCGTTAGCGGGAGGAATGGAGACCCAGTACTTC. Translated: CAGSPSLAGGMETQYF.

The chain has TRBV5-4 and TRBJ2-7; 10 positions match TRBD1. The CDR3 sequence is 16 residues long. Trimming took 0 bases from V and 3 from J; bases not matched to a gene: 6. Germline CDR1 SGHNT, CDR2 YYREEE (reference sequence). CDR3 sequence: CASSLGAGTGVYEQYF. DNA of the CDR3: TGTGCCAGCAGCTTGGGAGCTGGGACAGGGGTCTACGAGCAGTACTTC.

V is TRBV2 and J is TRBJ2-5; 10 bases match TRBD2. Trimming took 4 bases from V and 5 from J; bases not matched to a gene: 7. CDR3 length: 15 residues. Germline values: CDR1 SNHLY, CDR2 FYNNEI. Here the CDR3 reads CASSGDSGGAETQYF. DNA for the CDR3: TGTGCCAGCAGTGGGGACAGCGGGGGGGCTGAGACCCAGTACTTC.

The V call is TRBV5-1, the J call TRBJ2-3; 7 bases are a match to TRBD2. The ends lost 9 bases at V and 6 bases at J; junction bases unmatched: 16. CDR1 and CDR2 from the germline V gene are SGHRS and YFSETQ. The CDR3 is 15 amino acids. The CDR3 DNA is TGCGCCACGGCACCGGGACTACATTCTGGGGATACGCAGTATTTT. Translating gives CATAPGLHSGDTQYF.

This chain joins TRBV7-3 and TRBJ2-1; 7 nucleotides agree with TRBD1. The CDR3 runs 14 residues. The germline gives CDR1 SGHTA, CDR2 FQGTGA. V lost 3 bases, J lost 9 bases, and 8 bases stayed unmatched. The CDR3 DNA follows: TGTGCCAGCAGCTTTGCACAGGGGATGGGTGAGCAGTTCTTC. Encoded protein: CASSFAQGMGEQFF.

The chain uses TRBV11-2 and TRBJ2-1; no firm D call. CDR1 is SGHAT, CDR2 FQNNGV, per germline. Trimming removed 5 bases at V and 0 bases at J, with 11 bases between. The length of the CDR3 is 15 residues. The CDR3 is CASSPSQSSYNEQFF. The DNA of the CDR3 is TGTGCCAGCAGCCCTTCACAGAGCTCCTACAATGAGCAGTTCTTC.

The genes are TRBV27 and TRBJ2-7, with 8 bases matching TRBD1. Germline V lookup: CDR1 MNHEY, CDR2 SMNVEV (reference sequence). The junction had 11 bases not matched to a gene; V was cut back by 7 bases and J by 3 bases. The CDR3 has 15 amino acids. The CDR3 region has the DNA TGTGCCAGCACCCAGAGGACAGGGTTCGGCTACGAGCAGTACTTC. Translated: CASTQRTGFGYEQYF.

V and J are TRBV5-8 and TRBJ2-3; D remains unclear. Deletions cut 2 bases from V and 5 bases from J, with 6 bases between. The CDR3 is made up of 12 amino acids. Germline CDR1 SGHTS, CDR2 YDEGEE. CDR3 amino acids: CASSFEQDTQYF. The CDR3 nucleotides read TGTGCCAGCAGCTTCGAGCAAGATACGCAGTATTTT.

The chain joins TRBV12-5 to TRBJ1-1; 10 positions match TRBD1. The germline gives CDR1 LGHNT, CDR2 FRNRAP. The length of the CDR3 is 14 residues. The V segment lost 7 bases and the J segment 5 bases; nucleotides outside the gene matches: 7. The CDR3 reads CASAEGQGETEAFF. The CDR3 DNA is TGTGCTAGTGCCGAAGGACAGGGGGAAACTGAAGCTTTCTTT.

The chain links TRBV28 to TRBJ2-7; D remains ambiguous. V was shortened by 8 bases and J by 0 bases, with 14 bases between the two germline ends. Germline CDR1 MDHEN, CDR2 SYDVKM. The CDR3 extends over 14 amino acids. CDR3: CASHPPLNSYEQYF. CDR3 DNA sequence: TGTGCCAGCCACCCCCCGCTAAACTCCTACGAGCAGTACTTC.

This clone was found once. The rearrangement uses TRBV10-2 and TRBJ1-3; D gene ambiguous. The germline V gene encodes CDR1 WSHSY and CDR2 SAAADI. The CDR3 spans 14 residues. Trimming removed 8 bases at V and 4 bases at J, with 15 bases between. The DNA for the CDR3 is TGCGCCAGCTCTCGAGGGTTGGACGGAAACACCATATATTTT. Translating gives CASSRGLDGNTIYF.

This clone has a single count. The rearrangement joins TRBV9 to TRBJ2-7, with 7 bases lining up with TRBD1. There are 18 residues in the CDR3. Germline V gene sequence: CDR1 SGDLS, CDR2 YYNGEE. The ends lost 0 bases at V and 1 base at J; junction bases unmatched: 13. DNA for the CDR3: TGTGCCAGCAGCGTAGCGGCTGCCGGGACAGACCCATCCTACGAGCAGTACTTC. Translating gives CASSVAAAGTDPSYEQYF.

The chain recombines TRBV28 with TRBJ1-2; no reliable D call. CDR3 size: 11 residues. CDR1 MDHEN and CDR2 SYDVKM come from the germline V gene. Trimming left V 6 bases short and J 1 base short, with 3 bases between. The CDR3 reads CASRINYGYTF. The CDR3, as DNA: TGTGCCAGCAGGATTAACTATGGCTACACCTTC.

This sequence joins TRBV4-1 and TRBJ2-7, with a tentative D call TRBD2 (5 bases). There are 15 residues in the CDR3. Germline CDR1 is MGHRA and CDR2 is YSYEKL. V shed 1 base and J shed 4 bases, with 14 bases lying between them. Here the CDR3 reads CASSQGSPGGYEQYF. The CDR3 region has the DNA TGCGCCAGCAGCCAAGGTTCCCCAGGAGGTTACGAGCAGTACTTC.

CDR3 region: CASSVDVGTEAFF. The CDR3, as DNA: TGTGCCAGCAGTGTGGACGTCGGCACTGAAGCTTTCTTT. This chain joins TRBV6-4 and TRBJ1-1, with no clear D. Germline V gene data show CDR1 as MRHNA and CDR2 as SNTAGT. CDR3 length: 13 amino acids. The V and J ends lost 4 bases and 4 bases respectively, with 10 bases between them.